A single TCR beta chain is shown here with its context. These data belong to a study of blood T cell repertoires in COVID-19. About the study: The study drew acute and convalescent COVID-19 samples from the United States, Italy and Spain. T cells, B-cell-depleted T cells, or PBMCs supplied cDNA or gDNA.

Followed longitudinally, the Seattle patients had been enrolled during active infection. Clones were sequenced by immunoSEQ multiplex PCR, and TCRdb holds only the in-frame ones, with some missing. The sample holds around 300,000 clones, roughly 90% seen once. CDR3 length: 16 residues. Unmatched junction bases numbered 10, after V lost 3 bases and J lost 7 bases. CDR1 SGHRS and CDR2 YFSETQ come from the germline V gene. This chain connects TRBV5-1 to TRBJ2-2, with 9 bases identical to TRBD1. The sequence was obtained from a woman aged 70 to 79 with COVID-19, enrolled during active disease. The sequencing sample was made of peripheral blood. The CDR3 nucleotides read TGCGCCAGCAGCTCCTCGGGGACAGGGTCAGGCGGGGAGCTGTTTTTT. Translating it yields CASSSSGTGSGGELFF.